Below are 14 T cell receptor beta chains sequenced from a single sample in a study of T cell repertoires in cytomegalovirus infection. TCRdb independently ran MiXCR on the reads; one entry per CDR3 protein. The table lists a few hundred thousand distinct CDR3 sequences, 33% of them singletons. These TCRs are of unknown antigen specificity. The material sequenced was cultured PBMCs, taken from culture after CMV antigen stimulation. The receptors were gathered from a human donor in good health (CMV status not recorded). Some clones in this sample may be carry-over from other donors' samples.

Only a few counts were recorded for this clonotype. This rearrangement joins TRBV18 to TRBJ2-1; perhaps TRBD2 as D (5 bases). This CDR3 is built from 15 residues. V gave up 3 bases and J gave up 4 bases, with 13 bases separating them. Germline V gene data show CDR1 as KGHSH and CDR2 as LQKENI. CDR3 in amino acids: CASSPPGTSYNEQFF. The CDR3 DNA follows: TGTGCCAGCTCACCGCCAGGAACTAGTTACAATGAGCAGTTCTTC.

This clonotype appeared a few times. The chain joins TRBV6-2 or TRBV6-3 to TRBJ2-3; TRBD2 matches at 15 bases. Germline V gives CDR1 MNHEY, CDR2 SVGEGT. V lost 2 bases and J lost 0; bases outside the gene matches: 12. This CDR3 is 21 amino acids long. As DNA, the CDR3 is TGTGCCAGCAGTTACCGCACGGGACTAGCGGGAGGCGGGCCTAGCACAGATACGCAGTATTTT. Residues: CASSYRTGLAGGGPSTDTQYF.

The chain joins TRBV24-1 to TRBJ2-7; no clear D. From germline, CDR1 is KGHDR and CDR2 SFDVKD. This CDR3 has 11 amino acids. Between the trimmed V and J ends, which lost 12 bases and 4 bases, there was a span of 12 bases. CDR3 amino acids: CASGRSYEQYV. The CDR3 DNA follows: TGTGCCTCCGGCAGGAGTTACGAGCAGTACGTC.

In this sample, this clonotype turned up a few times. This rearrangement joins TRBV27 to TRBJ1-1; 11 nucleotides line up with TRBD1. From germline, CDR1 is MNHEY and CDR2 SMNVEV (reference sequence). This CDR3 has 14 amino acids. V was clipped by 6 bases and J by 5 bases; unmatched bases: 5. CDR3: CASRDRGRLTEAFF. DNA of the CDR3: TGTGCCAGCAGGGACAGGGGGCGCCTTACTGAAGCTTTCTTT.

The chain is built from TRBV19 and TRBJ2-1; D possibly corresponds to TRBD2 (6 bases). In germline, CDR1 is LNHDA, CDR2 SQIVND (reference sequence). Trimming removed 3 bases at V and 9 bases at J, with 21 bases between. CDR3 length: 16 amino acids. The CDR3 is CASSMLTSKEGSEQFF. The CDR3 DNA is TGTGCCAGTAGTATGTTAACTAGCAAGGAGGGGAGTGAGCAGTTCTTC.

This clonotype has more than one count but fewer than ten. The chain employs TRBV10-2 and TRBJ2-1; no firm D call. The CDR3 is made up of 15 amino acids. CDR1 and CDR2 from the germline V gene are WSHSY and SAAADI. The V end was cut by 5 bases, the J end by 7 bases, with 18 bases between. The CDR3 bases are TGCGCCAGCAGTTTAATGAGTGGGTCGGAAAATGAGCAGTTCTTC. It yields the protein CASSLMSGSENEQFF.

V usage is TRBV4-1 and J usage is TRBJ2-1; 7 bases agree with TRBD2. V lost 0 bases and J lost 5; bases outside the gene matches: 19. Per the germline V gene, CDR1 is MGHRA and CDR2 is YSYEKL. This CDR3 is built from 20 residues. In nucleotides, the CDR3 is TGCGCCAGCAGCCAAGAAAATGGCGGCGGGAGACCGGTGGGTGACAATGAGCAGTTCTTC. It yields the protein CASSQENGGGRPVGDNEQFF.

V and J are TRBV6-2 or TRBV6-3 and TRBJ2-1; TRBD2 matches at 13 bases. CDR1 is MNHEY and CDR2 is SVGEGT in the germline V gene. The V and J ends lost 7 bases and 6 bases, in that order; junction bases with no gene match: 9. This CDR3 comprises 16 residues. CDR3 sequence reads: CASNPRGLAGANEQFF. The CDR3, as DNA: TGTGCCAGCAATCCCAGAGGACTAGCGGGAGCCAATGAGCAGTTCTTC.

Written as DNA, the CDR3 is TGTGCCAGCAGCGTAGATAGCGGGGCCTACAATGAGCAGTTCTTC. Amino acids: CASSVDSGAYNEQFF. J is TRBJ2-1 and V is TRBV9; TRBD2 matches at 8 bases. This CDR3 contains 15 residues. With V trimmed by 0 bases and J by 2 bases, 1 base remained unmatched. Germline-derived CDR1 and CDR2 are SGDLS and YYNGEE.

In this sample, this clonotype turned up a few times. This rearrangement joins TRBV27 to TRBJ1-1; no firm D call. Germline-derived CDR1 and CDR2 are MNHEY and SMNVEV (reference sequence). Between the trimmed V and J ends, which lost 5 bases and 6 bases, there was a span of 19 bases. The CDR3 loop spans 15 amino acids. This chain's CDR3 is CASSPHTGRWAEAFF. As DNA, the CDR3 is TGTGCCAGCAGTCCACACACGGGTCGATGGGCTGAAGCTTTCTTT.

This clonotype was counted a few times. The chain is built from TRBV6-5 and TRBJ1-2; D gene ambiguous. CDR3 length equals 15 residues. From germline, CDR1 is MNHEY and CDR2 SVGAGI. Trimming took 0 bases from V and 2 from J, leaving 10 bases between them. CDR3 residues: CASSYSTDSNYGYTF. The CDR3 nucleotides are TGTGCCAGCAGTTACTCGACGGATTCCAACTATGGCTACACCTTC.

This clonotype occurred a few times. The V call is TRBV7-6, the J call TRBJ2-3, with unresolved D. With 3 bases removed from V and 3 bases from J, the gap between germline ends came to 7 bases. Looked up from germline, CDR1 is SGHVS and CDR2 is FNYEAQ. This CDR3 is built from 13 residues. CDR3 amino acids: CASSFLPTDTQYF. CDR3 DNA sequence: TGTGCCAGCAGCTTCCTGCCAACAGATACGCAGTATTTT. Looking up the rest from reference TRBV7-6 and TRBJ2-3 gives the full variable domain: GAGVSQSPRYKVTKRGQDVALRCDPISGHVSLYWYRQALGQGPEFLTYFNYEAQQDKSGLPNDRFSAERPEGSISTLTIQRTEQRDSAMYRCASSFLPTDTQYFGPGTRLTVL.

The chain combines TRBV20-1 with TRBJ2-7; 9 nucleotides align to TRBD2. The germline gives CDR1 DFQATT, CDR2 SNEGSKA (reference sequence). The CDR3 spans 14 residues. The V gene end was trimmed by 4 bases and the J gene end by 2 bases; junction bases not matched to a gene: 6. The CDR3 sequence is CSATGSGGTYEQYF. CDR3 coding DNA: TGCAGTGCTACTGGTAGCGGGGGTACCTACGAGCAGTACTTC.

This clonotype was seen a few times. The J gene is TRBJ1-3, the V gene TRBV27; D gene unclear. Deletions cut 7 bases from V and 2 bases from J, with 9 bases between. CDR3 size: 13 residues. Germline V gives CDR1 MNHEY, CDR2 SMNVEV (reference sequence). CDR3 nucleotide sequence: TGTGCCAGCAAGGTAATCGCTGGAAACACCATATATTTT. This sequence encodes CASKVIAGNTIYF.